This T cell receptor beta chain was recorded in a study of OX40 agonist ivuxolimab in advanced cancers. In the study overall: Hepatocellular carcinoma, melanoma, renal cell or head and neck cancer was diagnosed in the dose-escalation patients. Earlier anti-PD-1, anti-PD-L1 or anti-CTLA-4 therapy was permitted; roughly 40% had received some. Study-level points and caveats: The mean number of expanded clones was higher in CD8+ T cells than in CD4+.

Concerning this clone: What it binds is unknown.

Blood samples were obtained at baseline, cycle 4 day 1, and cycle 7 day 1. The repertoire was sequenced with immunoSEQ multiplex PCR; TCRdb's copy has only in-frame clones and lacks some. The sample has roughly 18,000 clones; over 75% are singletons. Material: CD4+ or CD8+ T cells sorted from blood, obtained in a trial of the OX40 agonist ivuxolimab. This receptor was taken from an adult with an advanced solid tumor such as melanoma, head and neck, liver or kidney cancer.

The CDR3 protein is CASSHRVSGTGELFF. For the CDR3, the DNA is TGTGCCAGCAGTCACCGGGTCTCGGGCACCGGGGAGCTGTTTTTT. The J gene is TRBJ2-2, the V gene TRBV27; D call uncertain. The CDR3 sequence is 15 residues long. Germline-derived CDR1 and CDR2 are MNHEY and SMNVEV (reference sequence). V was clipped by 5 bases and J by 4 bases, with 14 bases between them.